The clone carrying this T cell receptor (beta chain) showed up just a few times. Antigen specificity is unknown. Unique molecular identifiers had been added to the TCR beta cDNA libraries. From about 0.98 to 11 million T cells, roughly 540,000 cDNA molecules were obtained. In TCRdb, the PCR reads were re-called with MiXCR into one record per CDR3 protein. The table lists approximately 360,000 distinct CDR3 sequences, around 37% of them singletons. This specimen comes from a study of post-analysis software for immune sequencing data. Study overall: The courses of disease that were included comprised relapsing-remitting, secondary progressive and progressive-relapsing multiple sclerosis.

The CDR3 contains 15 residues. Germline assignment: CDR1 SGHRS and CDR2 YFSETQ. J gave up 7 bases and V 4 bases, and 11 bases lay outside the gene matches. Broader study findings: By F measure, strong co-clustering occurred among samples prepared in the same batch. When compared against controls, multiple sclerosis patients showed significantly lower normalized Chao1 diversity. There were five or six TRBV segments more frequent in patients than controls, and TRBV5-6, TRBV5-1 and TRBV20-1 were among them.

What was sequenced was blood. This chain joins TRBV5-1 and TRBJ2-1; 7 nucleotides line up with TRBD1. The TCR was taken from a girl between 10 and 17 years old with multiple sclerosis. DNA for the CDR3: TGCGCCAGCAGCCAGACAGGGACCTCTCGGAATGAGCAGTTCTTC. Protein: CASSQTGTSRNEQFF.